This TCR beta chain was obtained from a study of T-cell memory formation after mild COVID-19. Study background: Most TCR clusters belonged to a single donor. General study results and limits: Later expanders leaned CD4+, whereas day 15 to 85 contracting clones were balanced CD4/CD8.

From the 5' RACE reads, TCRdb called clonotypes with MiXCR, one entry per CDR3 protein. The sample yields 190,000 or so distinct CDR3 sequences, approximately 10% seen once. Trimming pared 4 bases from V and 8 bases from J, leaving 14 bases between. Germline CDR1 and CDR2: SQVTM and ANQGSEA. The CDR3 has 12 amino acids. This clonotype was seen repeatedly, ten times or more. Its antigen is as yet unknown. This sequence originates from a man aged 18 to 30 who had mild COVID-19 (a few samples of this study predate the infection). Cell type and time point are not known. The chain recombines TRBV29-1 with TRBJ1-1; tentative D call: TRBD1 (5 bases). Sequencing input: PBMCs or a T cell subset sorted from them (not recorded which). CDR3 sequence: CSVGDQGSEAFF. The CDR3, as DNA: TGCAGCGTTGGGGACCAGGGATCGGAAGCTTTCTTT. Full variable domain (rest looked up from reference TRBV29-1 and TRBJ1-1): SAVISQKPSRDICQRGTSLTIQCQVDSQVTMMFWYRQQPGQSLTLIATANQGSEATYESGFVIDKFPISRPNLTFSTLTVSNMSPEDSSIYLCSVGDQGSEAFFGQGTRLTVV.